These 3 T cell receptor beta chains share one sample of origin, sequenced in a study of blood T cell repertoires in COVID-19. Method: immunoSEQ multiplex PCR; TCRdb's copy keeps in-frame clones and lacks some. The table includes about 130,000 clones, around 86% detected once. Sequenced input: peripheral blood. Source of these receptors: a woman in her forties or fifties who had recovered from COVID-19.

CDR3 nucleotide sequence: TGTGCCAGCTCACCTACAGCCGAAGGAAACACCATATATTTT. The encoded protein is CASSPTAEGNTIYF. The chain uses TRBV18 and TRBJ1-3, with no clear D. This CDR3 is built from 14 residues. The V end lost 3 bases, the J end lost 4 bases, and 10 bases lay between the germline ends. Germline CDR1 is KGHSH and CDR2 is LQKENI.

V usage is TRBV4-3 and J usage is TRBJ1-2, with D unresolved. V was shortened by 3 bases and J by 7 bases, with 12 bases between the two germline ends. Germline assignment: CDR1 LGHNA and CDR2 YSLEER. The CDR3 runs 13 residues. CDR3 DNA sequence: TGCGCCAGCAGCCAGGGTGACAAGGCTGGCTACACCTTC. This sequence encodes CASSQGDKAGYTF.

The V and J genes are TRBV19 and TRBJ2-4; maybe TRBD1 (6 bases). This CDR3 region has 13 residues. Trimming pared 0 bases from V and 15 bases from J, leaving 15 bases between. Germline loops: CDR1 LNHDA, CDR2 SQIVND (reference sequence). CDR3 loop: CASSIEGGTWLYF. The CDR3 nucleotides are TGTGCCAGTAGTATAGAAGGGGGAACTTGGCTGTACTTC.